The source of this TCR beta chain is a study of blood T cells in healthy people across ages (dated by TCRdb to 2014 to 2015). Context from the whole study: In model experiments, roughly one uniquely barcoded TCR beta cDNA molecule per two T cells was captured by template switching. Two additional independent replicas of 1 million unique cDNA reads from the same blood draw were analyzed for two donors (one aged 18 to 30 and one aged 80 or older). Age-related changes in TCR beta repertoire diversity were measured in the study by deep sequencing normalized with unique cDNA molecular identifiers. The donors were split into four age groups: young (average around 15 years), middle-aged (over 35), aged (62) and long-lived (under 90). To avoid experimental bias, donors of different ages were randomly spread across the sequencing lanes.

With respect to this clonotype: Its cognate antigen has yet to be identified. No base qualities exist here, and no much larger clone lies one base off it.

V loses 6 bases of germline sequence and J loses 0 bases, and the interval between the two ends is 14 bases. The CDR3 contains 15 residues, cysteine and phenylalanine counted. Of all the DNA, just the CDR3 is kept, 45 bases in frame from base 1. Systemically healthy Caucasian individuals from Russia, 39 in total and aged about 6 to 100 years, were included as donors. About 9.8 milliliters of peripheral blood were drawn from each donor into EDTA-treated Vacutainer tubes. PBMCs were isolated by Ficoll-Paque density-gradient centrifugation, with at least 7 million obtained per sample. Trizol reagent was used to extract total RNA from the PBMCs, yielding at least 5 micrograms per sample. The percentages of naive CD45RAhigh/CD27high T cells were determined by flow cytometry on a PBMC aliquot from every donor. Here is what the overall study found, with its caveats: Compared with the aged group, the long-lived group had more naive CD4+ T cells, fewer expanded clones and increased TCR diversity, suggesting age selection. Because profiling used bulk unsorted PBMCs, naive and antigen-experienced compartments could not be compared conclusively. Estimates of total diversity from one million sequenced T cells were regarded as lower bounds and underestimates. As age increased, observed TCR beta diversity per million T cells dropped in a roughly linear way, and a significant reduction was already evident by age 40. Observed TCR beta diversity correlated strongly with the percentage of naive T cells measured by flow cytometry. Because donor CMV infection status was unknown, age-related changes in expanded clonotypes were potentially confounded.

To prepare the library, 5' RACE was applied. This sample was sequenced with an Illumina HiSeq 2500. A second about 7 to 12 cycle PCR used a sample-barcoded 5' primer and a J-beta primer mix. Each TCR beta cDNA molecule received a unique molecular identifier from a template-switch 5' adaptor carrying 12 random nucleotides. Each sample yielded at least 3 million CDR3-containing paired-end reads. First-strand cDNA synthesis was performed from all RNA using the Mint cDNA synthesis kit, with priming by a TRBC-specific oligonucleotide. After uracil-DNA glycosylase treatment, a first 18-cycle PCR used universal primers M1SS and BC2_uni_R on all cDNA. Per the source publication's procedure: Normalization of each sample was performed by random selection of 1 million high-quality reads, each carrying a distinct molecular identifier. Reads with shared molecular identifiers were discarded instead of being binned into consensus sequences. MiTCR, with a Q25 quality threshold and the strictest error-elimination algorithm, was used for CDR3 identification, clonotype clustering and error correction. A nonparametric unseen species model using Euler transformation provided a lower-bound estimate of total TCR beta diversity. Clones were called with MiXCR by TCRdb after fastp trimmed the public reads at Q25, and only in-frame beta chains were retained. One record per CDR3 amino acid sequence lists the most common genes and DNA. TCRdb, not the original authors, processed these V and J calls. The sample data list about 1.6 million distinct CDR3 sequences, and almost 35% of these were observed just once. The ten largest clones take up roughly 10% of the sample.

The TCR was taken from a young woman in good health. This chain joins TRBV12-3 or TRBV12-4 to TRBJ1-2; TRBD1 is perhaps the D gene, given 6 matching bases. Sequenced: blood. The DNA is as follows: TGTGCCAGCAGCCCAACAGGGCTTCCTAACTATGGCTACACCTTC. This encodes CASSPTGLPNYGYTF.